This TCR beta chain appears in the sequencing data of a study of PD-L1 blockade in urothelial cancer. Study at large: The study started patients on atezolizumab at some point between 2014 and 2016, giving 1,200 mg intravenously every 3 weeks.

This clone appeared a single time. The CDR3 spans 16 residues. The germline CDR1 and CDR2 sequences are LNHDA and SQIVND (reference sequence). The trim removed 2 bases at V and 3 bases at J, leaving 4 bases unmatched. Stated time point: peripheral blood 6 weeks after treatment start. Spike-ins of synthetic TCR analog templates went into each PCR. TCRdb keeps only in-frame clones here, not all; method: immunoSEQ multiplex PCR. This sample has about 50,000 clones, with approximately 80% found just once. This material consisted of PBMCs, taken around atezolizumab (anti-PD-L1) treatment. The clonotype originates from a man aged 70-80 years with urothelial cancer. This chain uses TRBV19 with TRBJ2-3; 11 nucleotides match TRBD2. CDR3 in DNA: TGTGCCAGTAGTATACGGTCTAGCGGGAGGACAGATACGCAGTATTTT. This encodes CASSIRSSGRTDTQYF.